The 6 T cell receptor beta chains presented below share a single source sample, sequenced in a study of T cell changes during pregnancy in multiple sclerosis (dated by TCRdb to between 2017 and 2020). Receptor amplification or capture employed the immunoSEQ multiplex PCR assay. In its TCRdb copy, this immuneACCESS table keeps in-frame sequences only and misses some clones. Where compared with another copy, unresolved V genes explain less than half of these, and the others have no known cause. Here the sample has 55,000 to 80,000 clones; 90% occur a single time. In total, the top ten clones hold around 9.5% of the sample. The starting material was peripheral blood, obtained after pregnancy. The receptors here all came from a female donor in good health, enrolled as a control in a pregnancy study.

The chain carries TRBV15 and TRBJ1-4; D ambiguous. The CDR3 consists of 18 residues. Germline V gene sequence: CDR1 LNHNV, CDR2 YYDKDF (reference sequence). V was clipped by 0 bases and J by 5 bases, with 19 bases between them. The CDR3 nucleotides read TGTGCCACCAGCAGAGATGGCCACAGCTTTGACCCAAATGAAAAACTGTTTTTT. Protein product: CATSRDGHSFDPNEKLFF.

This chain joins TRBV18 and TRBJ2-3; 8 nucleotides line up with TRBD2. Germline V gene sequence: CDR1 KGHSH, CDR2 LQKENI. V dropped 8 bases and J dropped 7; count of bases not matched to a gene: 8. The CDR3 is 13 residues long. The CDR3 loop reads CASRGLEGNTQYF. The CDR3 bases are TGTGCCAGCCGGGGACTAGAAGGGAATACGCAGTATTTT.

J is TRBJ1-1 and V is TRBV19; 7 nucleotides match TRBD1. Germline V gene sequence: CDR1 LNHDA, CDR2 SQIVND (reference sequence). The CDR3 extends over 14 amino acids. After removal of 5 bases from V and 2 bases from J, the junction contained 5 bases not matched to a gene. The CDR3 sequence is CASSPGQRNTEAFF. CDR3 in DNA: TGTGCCAGTAGTCCGGGACAGAGAAACACTGAAGCTTTCTTT.

The chain joins TRBV10-3 to TRBJ2-7; 7 bases fit TRBD1. Germline-derived CDR1 and CDR2 are ENHRY and SYGVKD. This CDR3 contains 17 residues. The V and J ends lost 4 bases and 3 bases, in that order; junction bases with no gene match: 15. CDR3 bases: TGTGCCATCAGTGGAACCGGGACAGCCTCAACCCGCTACGAGCAGTACTTC. Protein product: CAISGTGTASTRYEQYF.

The V call is TRBV29-1, the J call TRBJ2-3; 8 bases align to TRBD2. The germline CDR1 and CDR2 sequences are SQVTM and ANQGSEA. The CDR3 has 15 amino acids. After removal of 7 bases from V and 2 bases from J, the junction contained 11 bases not matched to a gene. The CDR3 nucleotides are TGCAGCGCCTTACCTGGACTAGCCGACACAGATACGCAGTATTTT. Translated: CSALPGLADTDTQYF.

The gene calls are TRBV13 and TRBJ2-1; D possibly corresponds to TRBD2 (6 bases). The V and J ends lost 5 bases and 2 bases respectively, with 19 bases between them. Per germline, CDR1 PRHDT and CDR2 FYEKMQ (reference sequence). This CDR3 contains 17 residues. The CDR3 reads CASSALTRTNPYNEQFF. In DNA, the CDR3 is TGTGCCAGCAGCGCCCTCACTAGGACTAACCCCTACAATGAGCAGTTCTTC.